Reported below is one TCR beta chain. Authors' methods: For nucleated cells, counts were estimated from reference gene primer amplification. Sequencing used immunoSEQ multiplex PCR; TCRdb keeps in-frame clones, though not all of them. V and J calls and clone size are as listed in that table; D and trimming were resolved from the DNA. The sample yields 200,000 to 250,000 clones, roughly 90% seen once. These data belong to a study of blood T cell repertoires in COVID-19. The overall study: Symptom resolution, clearance, or two negative PCRs marked the recovered donors of Cohort 3.

Everyone who took part was roughly 18 to 89 years old, and they came from about two dozen US areas. Cohort assignment relied on participant-reported clinical history. The V gene lost 5 bases and the J gene lost 7 bases, with 9 bases spanning the gap. The V gene's germline CDR1 is GTSNPN and CDR2 SVGIG (reference sequence). CDR3 length: 11 amino acids. The V and J genes are TRBV30 and TRBJ2-1, with a weak D call TRBD2 (6 bases). The sample was PBMCs or T cells enriched from blood (not recorded which). The clonotype originates from a woman between 50 and 59 years old in a cohort exposed to, infected with or recovered from COVID-19 (not recorded which). Here the CDR3 DNA reads TGTGCCTGGGGGACTGGTAATGAGCAGTTCTTC. Residues: CAWGTGNEQFF.